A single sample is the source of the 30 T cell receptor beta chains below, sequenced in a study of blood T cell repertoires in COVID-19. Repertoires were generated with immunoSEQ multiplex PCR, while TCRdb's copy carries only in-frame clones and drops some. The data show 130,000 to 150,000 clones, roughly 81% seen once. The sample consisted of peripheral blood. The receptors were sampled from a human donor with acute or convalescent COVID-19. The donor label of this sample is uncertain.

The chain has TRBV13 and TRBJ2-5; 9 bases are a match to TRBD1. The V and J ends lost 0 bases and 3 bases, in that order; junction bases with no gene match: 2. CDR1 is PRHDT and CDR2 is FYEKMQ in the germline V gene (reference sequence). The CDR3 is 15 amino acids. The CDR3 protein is CASSLGTGGEETQYF. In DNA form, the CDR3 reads TGTGCCAGCAGCTTAGGGACAGGGGGGGAAGAGACCCAGTACTTC.

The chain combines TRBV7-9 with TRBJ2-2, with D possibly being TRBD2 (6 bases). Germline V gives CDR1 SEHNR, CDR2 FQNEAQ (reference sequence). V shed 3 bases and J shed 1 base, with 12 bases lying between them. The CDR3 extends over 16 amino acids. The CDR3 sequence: CASSFFKGLNTGELFF. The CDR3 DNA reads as TGTGCCAGCAGCTTCTTCAAGGGACTGAACACCGGGGAGCTGTTTTTT.

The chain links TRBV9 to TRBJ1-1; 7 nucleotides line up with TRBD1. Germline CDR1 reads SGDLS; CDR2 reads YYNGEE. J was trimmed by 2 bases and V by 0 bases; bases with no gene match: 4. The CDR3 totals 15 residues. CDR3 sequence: CASSVVHRGNTEAFF. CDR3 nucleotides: TGTGCCAGCAGCGTAGTTCACAGGGGAAACACTGAAGCTTTCTTT.

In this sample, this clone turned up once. CDR3 loop: CASSLGDTHPNTEAFF. In nucleotides, the CDR3 is TGTGCCAGCAGCTTAGGGGACACTCACCCGAACACTGAAGCTTTCTTT. This sequence joins TRBV11-2 and TRBJ1-1; tentative D call: TRBD1 (6 bases). This CDR3 region has 16 residues. V lost 1 base and J 1 base, leaving 13 bases between the germline ends. CDR1 is SGHAT and CDR2 is FQNNGV in the germline V gene. The whole variable domain, filled in from reference TRBV11-2 and TRBJ1-1, reads EAGVAQSPRYKIIEKRQSVAFWCNPISGHATLYWYQQILGQGPKLLIQFQNNGVVDDSQLPKDRFSAERLKGVDSTLKIQPAKLEDSAVYLCASSLGDTHPNTEAFFGQGTRLTVV.

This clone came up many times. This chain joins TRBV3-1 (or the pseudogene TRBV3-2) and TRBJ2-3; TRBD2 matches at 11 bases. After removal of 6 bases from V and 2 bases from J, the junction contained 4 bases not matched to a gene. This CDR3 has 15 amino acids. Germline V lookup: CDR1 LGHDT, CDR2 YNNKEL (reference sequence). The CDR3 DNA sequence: TGTGCCAGCAGACTGACTAGCGGGGACACAGATACGCAGTATTTT. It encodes CASRLTSGDTDTQYF.

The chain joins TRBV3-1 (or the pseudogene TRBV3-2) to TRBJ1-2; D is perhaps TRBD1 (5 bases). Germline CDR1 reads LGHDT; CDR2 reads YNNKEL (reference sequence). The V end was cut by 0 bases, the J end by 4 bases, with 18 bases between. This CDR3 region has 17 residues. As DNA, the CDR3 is TGTGCCAGCAGCCAAGATCCAGGGTTCCGGAGAGGCTATGGCTACACCTTC. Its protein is CASSQDPGFRRGYGYTF.

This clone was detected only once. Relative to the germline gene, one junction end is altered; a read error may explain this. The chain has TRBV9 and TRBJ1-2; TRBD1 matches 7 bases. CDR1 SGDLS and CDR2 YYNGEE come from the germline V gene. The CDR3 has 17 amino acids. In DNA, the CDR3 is TGTGCCAGCAGAGTAGCTGGGCCCGGGACAGCTAACTATGGCTACACCTTC. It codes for CASRVAGPGTANYGYTF.

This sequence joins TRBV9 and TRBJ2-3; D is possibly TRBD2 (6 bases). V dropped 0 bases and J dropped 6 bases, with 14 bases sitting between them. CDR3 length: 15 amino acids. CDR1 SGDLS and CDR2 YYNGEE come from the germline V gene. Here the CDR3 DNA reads TGTGCCAGCAGCGTAGAACTAGCCCGGTTGGATACGCAGTATTTT. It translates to CASSVELARLDTQYF.

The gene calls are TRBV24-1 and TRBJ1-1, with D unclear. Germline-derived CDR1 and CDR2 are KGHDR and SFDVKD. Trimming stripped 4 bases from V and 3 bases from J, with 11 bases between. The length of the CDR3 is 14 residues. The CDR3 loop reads CATSEAGRDTEAFF. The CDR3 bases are TGTGCCACCAGTGAGGCAGGTCGCGACACTGAAGCTTTCTTT.

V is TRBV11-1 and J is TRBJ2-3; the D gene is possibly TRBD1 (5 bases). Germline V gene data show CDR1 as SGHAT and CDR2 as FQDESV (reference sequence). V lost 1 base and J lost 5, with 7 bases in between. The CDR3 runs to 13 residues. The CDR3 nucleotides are TGTGCCAGCAGCTTAGAAGGGGTAGATACGCAGTATTTT. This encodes CASSLEGVDTQYF.

The CDR3 reads CASSPTGGLNEKLFF. As DNA, the CDR3 is TGTGCCAGCAGCCCTACAGGGGGGCTTAATGAAAAACTGTTTTTT. V usage is TRBV3-1 (or the pseudogene TRBV3-2) and J usage is TRBJ1-4; 8 positions match TRBD1. V dropped 4 bases and J dropped 4; count of bases not matched to a gene: 5. Germline CDR1 LGHDT, CDR2 YNNKEL (reference sequence). The CDR3 sequence is 15 residues long.

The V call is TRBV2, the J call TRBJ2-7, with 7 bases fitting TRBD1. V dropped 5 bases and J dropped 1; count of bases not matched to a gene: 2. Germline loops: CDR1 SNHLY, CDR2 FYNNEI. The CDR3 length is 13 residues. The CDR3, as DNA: TGTGCCAGCAGTAGGACAGGATCCTACGAGCAGTACTTC. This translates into CASSRTGSYEQYF.

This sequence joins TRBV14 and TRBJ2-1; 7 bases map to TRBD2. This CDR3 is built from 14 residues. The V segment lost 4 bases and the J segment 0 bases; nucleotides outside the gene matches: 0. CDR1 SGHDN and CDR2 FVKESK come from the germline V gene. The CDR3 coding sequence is TGTGCCAGCAGCCGGGACTACTCCTACAATGAGCAGTTCTTC. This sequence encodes CASSRDYSYNEQFF.

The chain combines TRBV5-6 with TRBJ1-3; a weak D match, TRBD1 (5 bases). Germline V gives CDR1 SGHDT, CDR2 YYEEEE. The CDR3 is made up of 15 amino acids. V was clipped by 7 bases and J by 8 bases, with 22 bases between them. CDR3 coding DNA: TGTGCCAGCGTCACCACAGGAGCCGCTACGGACACCATATATTTT. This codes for CASVTTGAATDTIYF.

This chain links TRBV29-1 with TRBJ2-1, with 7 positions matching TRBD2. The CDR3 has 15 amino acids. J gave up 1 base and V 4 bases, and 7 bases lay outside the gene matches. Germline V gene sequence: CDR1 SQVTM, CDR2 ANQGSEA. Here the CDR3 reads CSVAGGGRSYNEQFF. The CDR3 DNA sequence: TGCAGCGTTGCGGGCGGGGGACGGTCCTACAATGAGCAGTTCTTC.

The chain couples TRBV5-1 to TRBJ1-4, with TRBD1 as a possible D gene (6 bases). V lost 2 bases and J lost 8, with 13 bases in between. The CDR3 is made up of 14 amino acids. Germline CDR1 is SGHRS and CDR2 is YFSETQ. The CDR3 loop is CASSLAPGAEKLFF. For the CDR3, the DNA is TGCGCCAGCAGCTTAGCGCCAGGGGCCGAAAAACTGTTTTTT.

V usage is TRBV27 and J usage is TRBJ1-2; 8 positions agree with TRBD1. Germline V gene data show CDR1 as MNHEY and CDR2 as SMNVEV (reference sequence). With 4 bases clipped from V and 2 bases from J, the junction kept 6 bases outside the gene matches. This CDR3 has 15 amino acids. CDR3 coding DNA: TGTGCCAGCAGTTCGAGGACAGGGCGGAACTATGGCTACACCTTC. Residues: CASSSRTGRNYGYTF.

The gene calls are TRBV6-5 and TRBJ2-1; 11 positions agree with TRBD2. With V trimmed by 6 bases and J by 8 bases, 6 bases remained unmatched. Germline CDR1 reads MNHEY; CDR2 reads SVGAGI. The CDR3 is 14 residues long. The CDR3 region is CASSLGLAAHEQFF. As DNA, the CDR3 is TGTGCCAGCAGCTTGGGACTAGCGGCCCATGAGCAGTTCTTC.

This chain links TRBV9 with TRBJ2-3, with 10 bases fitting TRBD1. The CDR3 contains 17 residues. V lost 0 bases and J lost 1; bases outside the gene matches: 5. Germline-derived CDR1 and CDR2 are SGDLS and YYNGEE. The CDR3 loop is CASSVAQGTGGTDTQYF. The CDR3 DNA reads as TGTGCCAGCAGCGTAGCCCAGGGGACAGGGGGCACAGATACGCAGTATTTT.

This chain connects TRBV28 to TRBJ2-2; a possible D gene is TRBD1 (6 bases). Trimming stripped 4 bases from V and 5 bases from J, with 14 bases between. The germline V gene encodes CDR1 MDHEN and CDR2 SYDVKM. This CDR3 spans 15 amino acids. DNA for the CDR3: TGTGCCAGCAGTTGGGGTCCAGGGGCAACCGGGGAGCTGTTTTTT. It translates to CASSWGPGATGELFF.

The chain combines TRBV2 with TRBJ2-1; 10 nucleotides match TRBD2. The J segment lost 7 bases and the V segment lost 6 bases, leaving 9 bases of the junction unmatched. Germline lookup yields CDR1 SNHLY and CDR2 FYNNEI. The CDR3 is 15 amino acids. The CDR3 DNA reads TGTGCCAGCAGCGCAACTAGCGGGGCCGTTAATGAGCAGTTCTTC. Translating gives CASSATSGAVNEQFF.

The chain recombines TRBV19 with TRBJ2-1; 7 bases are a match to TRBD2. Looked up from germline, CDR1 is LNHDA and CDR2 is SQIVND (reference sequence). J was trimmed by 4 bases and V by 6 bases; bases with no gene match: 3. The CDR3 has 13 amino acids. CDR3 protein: CASRAGTYNEQFF. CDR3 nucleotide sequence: TGTGCCAGTAGAGCGGGGACTTACAATGAGCAGTTCTTC.

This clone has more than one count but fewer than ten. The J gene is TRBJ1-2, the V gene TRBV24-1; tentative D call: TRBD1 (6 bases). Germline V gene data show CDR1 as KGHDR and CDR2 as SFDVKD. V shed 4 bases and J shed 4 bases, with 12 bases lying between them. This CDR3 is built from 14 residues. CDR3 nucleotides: TGTGCCACCAGTGAGACCCGGGACACCTATGGCTACACCTTC. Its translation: CATSETRDTYGYTF.

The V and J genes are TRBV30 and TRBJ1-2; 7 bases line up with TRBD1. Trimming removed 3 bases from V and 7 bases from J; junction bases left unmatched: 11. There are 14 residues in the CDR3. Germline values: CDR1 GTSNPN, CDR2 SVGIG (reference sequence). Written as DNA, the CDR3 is TGTGCCTGGAGAGAGGGGGCAGGCAGAGGTGGCTACACCTTC. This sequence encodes CAWREGAGRGGYTF. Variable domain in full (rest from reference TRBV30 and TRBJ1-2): SQTIHQWPATLVQPVGSPLSLECTVEGTSNPNLYWYRQAAGRGLQLLFYSVGIGQISSEVPQNLSASRPQDRQFILSSKKLLLSDSGFYLCAWREGAGRGGYTFGSGTRLTVV.

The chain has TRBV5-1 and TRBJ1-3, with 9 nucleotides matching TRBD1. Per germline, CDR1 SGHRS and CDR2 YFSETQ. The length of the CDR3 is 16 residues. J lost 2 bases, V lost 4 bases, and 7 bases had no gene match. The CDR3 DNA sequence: TGCGCCAGCAGCGGGACAGGGAGCACCACTGGAAACACCATATATTTT. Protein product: CASSGTGSTTGNTIYF. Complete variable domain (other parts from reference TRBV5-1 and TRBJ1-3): KAGVTQTPRYLIKTRGQQVTLSCSPISGHRSVSWYQQTPGQGLQFLFEYFSETQRNKGNFPGRFSGRQFSNSRSEMNVSTLELGDSALYLCASSGTGSTTGNTIYFGEGSWLTVV.

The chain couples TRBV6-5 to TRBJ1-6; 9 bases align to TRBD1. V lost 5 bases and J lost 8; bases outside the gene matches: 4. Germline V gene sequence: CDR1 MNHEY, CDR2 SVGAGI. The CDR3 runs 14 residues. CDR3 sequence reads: CASSIRDRDSPLHF. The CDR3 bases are TGTGCCAGCAGTATCCGGGACAGGGATTCACCCCTCCACTTT.

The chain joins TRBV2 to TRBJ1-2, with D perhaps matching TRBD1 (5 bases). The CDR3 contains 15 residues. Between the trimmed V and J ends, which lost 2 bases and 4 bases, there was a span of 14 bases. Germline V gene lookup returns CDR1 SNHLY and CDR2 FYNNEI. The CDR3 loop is CASSETSGPAYGYTF. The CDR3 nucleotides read TGTGCCAGCAGTGAAACGTCAGGGCCGGCCTATGGCTACACCTTC. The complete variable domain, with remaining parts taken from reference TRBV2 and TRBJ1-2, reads EPEVTQTPSHQVTQMGQEVILRCVPISNHLYFYWYRQILGQKVEFLVSFYNNEISEKSEIFDDQFSVERPDGSNFTLKIRSTKLEDSAMYFCASSETSGPAYGYTFGSGTRLTVV.

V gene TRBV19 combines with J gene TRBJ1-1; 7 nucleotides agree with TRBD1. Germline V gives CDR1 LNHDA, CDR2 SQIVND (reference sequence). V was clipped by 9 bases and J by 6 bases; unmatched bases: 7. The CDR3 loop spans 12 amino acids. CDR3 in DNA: TGTGCCAGCAGCCCCGGGACAGCTGAAGCTTTCTTT. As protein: CASSPGTAEAFF.

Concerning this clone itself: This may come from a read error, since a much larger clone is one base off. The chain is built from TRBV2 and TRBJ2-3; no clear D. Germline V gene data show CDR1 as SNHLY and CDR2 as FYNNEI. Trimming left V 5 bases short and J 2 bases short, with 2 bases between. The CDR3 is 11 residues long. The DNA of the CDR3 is TGTGCCAGCAGTTACACAGATACGCAGTATTTT. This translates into CASSYTDTQYF.

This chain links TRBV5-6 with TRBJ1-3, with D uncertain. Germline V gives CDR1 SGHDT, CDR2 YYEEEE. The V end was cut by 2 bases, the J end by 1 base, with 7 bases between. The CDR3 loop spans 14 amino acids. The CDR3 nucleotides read TGTGCCAGCAGCTTTGACATATCTGGAAACACCATATATTTT. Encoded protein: CASSFDISGNTIYF.